This T cell receptor (beta chain) is drawn from a study of immune cell composition in non-small cell lung cancer. This clone was recorded only once. DNA was extracted from unsorted cell suspensions stored frozen. The length of the CDR3 is 15 residues. Germline V lookup: CDR1 SEHNR, CDR2 FQNEAQ (reference sequence). Trimming cost V 3 bases and J 7 bases; bases outside gene matches: 11. Measured with immunoSEQ multiplex PCR; TCRdb has only the in-frame clones, and not every one. Of several thousand clones detected, about 80% appear once; the ten largest clones hold under 25%. The sequence came from a human donor with non-small cell lung cancer. The sequencing sample was made of lung tumor tissue. The V call is TRBV7-9, the J call TRBJ2-5; TRBD2 agrees at 7 bases. CDR3 in amino acids: CASSLAGTTRGTQYF. The CDR3 DNA is TGTGCCAGCAGCTTGGCCGGGACTACCAGAGGGACCCAGTACTTC.